One and the same sample provided the 12 T cell receptor beta chains below, sequenced in a study of blood T cell repertoires in COVID-19. The method was immunoSEQ multiplex PCR; TCRdb's version includes in-frame clones alone and lacks a portion of them. The data show 100,000 to 150,000 clones, approximately 89% seen once. Source material: peripheral blood. The receptors come from a woman older than 75 with COVID-19, enrolled during active disease.

The chain uses TRBV18 and TRBJ2-7; D uncertain. The CDR3 has 12 residues. Germline V gives CDR1 KGHSH, CDR2 LQKENI. V dropped 3 bases and J dropped 3 bases, with 6 bases sitting between them. For the CDR3, the DNA is TGTGCCAGCTCACCCAGGCTCTACGAGCAGTACTTC. It specifies CASSPRLYEQYF.

The V call is TRBV7-9, the J call TRBJ2-1; 9 nucleotides agree with TRBD2. CDR1 is SEHNR and CDR2 is FQNEAQ in the germline V gene (reference sequence). With V trimmed by 5 bases and J by 14 bases, 7 bases remained unmatched. CDR3 size: 12 residues. CDR3 in DNA: TGTGCCAGCAGCGGGTCCGGGACTAGCAAGTTCTTC. Its translation: CASSGSGTSKFF.

V and J are TRBV19 and TRBJ2-7; D is unclear. With 8 bases removed from V and 0 bases from J, the gap between germline ends came to 29 bases. The germline V gene encodes CDR1 LNHDA and CDR2 SQIVND (reference sequence). This CDR3 contains 19 residues. CDR3 bases: TGTGCCAGTCCGACCCGACTTACGCCTTCGCGGCCCAGCTCCTACGAGCAGTACTTC. Amino acid sequence: CASPTRLTPSRPSSYEQYF. Looking up the rest from reference TRBV19 and TRBJ2-7 gives the full variable domain: DGGITQSPKYLFRKEGQNVTLSCEQNLNHDAMYWYRQDPGQGLRLIYYSQIVNDFQKGDIAEGYSVSREKKESFPLTVTSAQKNPTAFYLCASPTRLTPSRPSSYEQYFGPGTRLTVT.

The rearrangement links TRBV7-7 to TRBJ1-1, with a tentative D call TRBD1 (6 bases). V was trimmed by 5 bases and J by 5 bases, leaving 15 bases between them. The germline CDR1 and CDR2 sequences are SSHAT and FNYEAQ (reference sequence). The CDR3 extends over 14 amino acids. The CDR3 DNA reads as TGTGCCAGCAGCCTAGGGGGTCGGGGGACTGAAGCTTTCTTT. The encoded protein is CASSLGGRGTEAFF.

A remark on this clone: Sequence at one end of the junction differs from germline and may be a read error. The same CDR3 is also encoded by other DNA sequences in this sample. V usage is TRBV5-4 and J usage is TRBJ2-7, with D perhaps matching TRBD2 (6 bases). Germline values: CDR1 SGHNT, CDR2 YYREEE (reference sequence). This CDR3 is built from 14 residues. The CDR3 reads CASSSNRGGAEQYF. CDR3 sequence (DNA): TGCGCCAGCAGCTCCAACAGAGGAGGGGCCGAGCAGTACTTC.

This sequence joins TRBV10-3 and TRBJ1-5, with TRBD1 matching 9 bases. With V trimmed by 2 bases and J by 1 base, 6 bases remained unmatched. The CDR3 spans 17 residues. CDR1 ENHRY and CDR2 SYGVKD come from the germline V gene. The DNA for the CDR3 is TGTGCCATCAGTGAGACCGGACAGGGGAGCAGCAATCAGCCCCAGCATTTT. This codes for CAISETGQGSSNQPQHF.

The J gene is TRBJ2-7, the V gene TRBV24-1; TRBD1 agrees at 10 bases. The CDR3 has 14 residues. Germline V lookup: CDR1 KGHDR, CDR2 SFDVKD. Trimming removed 6 bases from V and 1 base from J; junction bases left unmatched: 2. CDR3 sequence reads: CATSQGQGSYEQYF. CDR3 DNA: TGTGCCACCAGTCAGGGACAGGGGTCCTACGAGCAGTACTTC.

The CDR3 DNA reads as TGTGCCAGCAGCAACCGGGACTCGACCTACAATGAGCAGTTCTTC. It codes for CASSNRDSTYNEQFF. The rearrangement uses TRBV13 and TRBJ2-1; weak D call: TRBD2 (6 bases). The CDR3 sequence is 15 residues long. The germline V gene encodes CDR1 PRHDT and CDR2 FYEKMQ (reference sequence). With 5 bases removed from V and 2 bases from J, the gap between germline ends came to 13 bases.

The rearrangement uses TRBV4-3 and TRBJ2-1, with 10 nucleotides matching TRBD2. V gave up 3 bases and J gave up 7 bases; unmatched junction bases: 12. The CDR3 loop spans 17 amino acids. Per the germline V gene, CDR1 is LGHNA and CDR2 is YSLEER. In nucleotides, the CDR3 is TGCGCCAGCAGCCACACTAAGGGTAGCGGGAGGACGAATGAGCAGTTCTTC. Its translation is CASSHTKGSGRTNEQFF.

This clone was recorded only once. CDR3 DNA: TGCGCCAGCAGCTTCGGTACTAGCGGCTACGAGCAGTACTTC. Encoded protein: CASSFGTSGYEQYF. This chain links TRBV5-1 with TRBJ2-7; 8 bases map to TRBD2. CDR1 and CDR2 (germline): SGHRS, YFSETQ. The CDR3 covers 14 residues. The V gene end was trimmed by 2 bases and the J gene end by 3 bases; junction bases not matched to a gene: 4.

V is TRBV27 and J is TRBJ2-1; 7 bases fit TRBD1. The V segment lost 5 bases and the J segment 1 base; nucleotides outside the gene matches: 14. Germline lookup yields CDR1 MNHEY and CDR2 SMNVEV (reference sequence). This CDR3 has 18 amino acids. CDR3 sequence (DNA): TGTGCCAGCAGTCCCGACAGGGATGGTCTCGGGTCCTACAATGAGCAGTTCTTC. This sequence encodes CASSPDRDGLGSYNEQFF.

The chain couples TRBV21-1 to TRBJ2-7; the table's D call TRBD1 went unverified against the DNA. TRBV21-1 is described as a pseudogene. The CDR3 loop spans 12 amino acids. The CDR3 reads CASSDQGDEQYF. CDR3 nucleotide sequence: TGTGCCAGCAGCGACCAGGGGGACGAGCAGTACTTC.